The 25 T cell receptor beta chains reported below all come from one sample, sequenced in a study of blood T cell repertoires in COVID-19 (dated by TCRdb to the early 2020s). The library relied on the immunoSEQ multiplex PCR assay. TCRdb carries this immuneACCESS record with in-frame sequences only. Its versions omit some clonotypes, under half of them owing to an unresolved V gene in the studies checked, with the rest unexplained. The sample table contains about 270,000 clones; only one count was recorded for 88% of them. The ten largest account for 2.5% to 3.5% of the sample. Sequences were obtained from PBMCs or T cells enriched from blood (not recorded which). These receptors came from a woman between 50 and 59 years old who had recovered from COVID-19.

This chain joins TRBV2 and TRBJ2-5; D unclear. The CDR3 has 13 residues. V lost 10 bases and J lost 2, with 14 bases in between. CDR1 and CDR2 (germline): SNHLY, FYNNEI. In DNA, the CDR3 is TGTGCCACCCAGATGAATCGTCAAGAGACCCAGTACTTC. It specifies CATQMNRQETQYF.

The CDR3 region is CASSETGATEAFF. As DNA, the CDR3 is TGTGCCAGCAGTGAGACAGGGGCCACTGAAGCTTTCTTT. The chain carries TRBV2 and TRBJ1-1; 8 nucleotides match TRBD1. This CDR3 comprises 13 residues. The germline V gene encodes CDR1 SNHLY and CDR2 FYNNEI. V lost 3 bases to trimming and J lost 4 bases; unmatched junction nucleotides: 1.

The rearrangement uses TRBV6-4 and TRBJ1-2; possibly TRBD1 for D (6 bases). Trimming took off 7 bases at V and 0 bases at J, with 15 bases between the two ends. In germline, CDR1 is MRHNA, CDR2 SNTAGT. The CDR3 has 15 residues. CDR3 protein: CASKPGDGANYGYTF. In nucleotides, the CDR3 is TGTGCCAGCAAGCCAGGGGATGGAGCTAACTATGGCTACACCTTC.

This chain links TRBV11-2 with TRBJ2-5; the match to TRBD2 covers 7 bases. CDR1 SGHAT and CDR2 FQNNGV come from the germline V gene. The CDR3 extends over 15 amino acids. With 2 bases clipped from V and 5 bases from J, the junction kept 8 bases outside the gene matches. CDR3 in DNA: TGTGCCAGCAGCTTAATTCAGGGAGCGGGGGAGACCCAGTACTTC. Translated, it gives CASSLIQGAGETQYF.

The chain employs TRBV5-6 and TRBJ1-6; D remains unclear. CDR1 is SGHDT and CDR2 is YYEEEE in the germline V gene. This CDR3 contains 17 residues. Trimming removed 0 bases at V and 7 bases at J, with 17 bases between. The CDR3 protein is CASSLGPPGAGNSPLHF. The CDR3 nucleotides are TGTGCCAGCAGCTTGGGGCCCCCGGGAGCGGGCAATTCACCCCTCCACTTT.

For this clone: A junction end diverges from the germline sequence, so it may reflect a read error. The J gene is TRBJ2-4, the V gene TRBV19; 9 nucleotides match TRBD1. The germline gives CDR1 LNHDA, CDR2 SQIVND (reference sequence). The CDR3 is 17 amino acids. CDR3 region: CASSLETLGQGPNIQYF. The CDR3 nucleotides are TGTGCCAGTAGTCTAGAAACACTCGGACAGGGGCCAAACATTCAGTACTTC. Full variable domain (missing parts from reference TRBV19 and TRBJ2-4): DGGITQSPKYLFRKEGQNVTLSCEQNLNHDAMYWYRQDPGQGLRLIYYSQIVNDFQKGDIAEGYSVSREKKESFPLTVTSAQKNPTAFYLCASSLETLGQGPNIQYFGAGTRLSVL.

CDR3 amino acids: CASSEEPGGRNSPLHF. The DNA for the CDR3 is TGCGCCAGCAGCGAGGAACCGGGAGGTCGGAATTCACCCCTCCACTTT. The rearrangement uses TRBV5-1 and TRBJ1-6; the D is unclear. The germline V gene has CDR1 SGHRS and CDR2 YFSETQ. The CDR3 contains 16 residues. The V and J ends lost 4 bases and 7 bases respectively, with 18 bases between them.

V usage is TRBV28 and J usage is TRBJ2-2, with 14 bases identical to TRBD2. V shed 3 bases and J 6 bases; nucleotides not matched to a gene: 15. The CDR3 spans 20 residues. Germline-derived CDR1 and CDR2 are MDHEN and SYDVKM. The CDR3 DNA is TGTGCCAGCAGTTTGAGGGGGTCCGGGACTAGCGGGAGAATCCCCGGGGAGCTGTTTTTT. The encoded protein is CASSLRGSGTSGRIPGELFF.

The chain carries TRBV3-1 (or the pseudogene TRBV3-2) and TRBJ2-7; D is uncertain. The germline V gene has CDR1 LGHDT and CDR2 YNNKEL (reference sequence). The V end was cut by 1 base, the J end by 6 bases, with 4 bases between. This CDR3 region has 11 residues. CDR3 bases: TGTGCCAGCAGCCAAGCATCCGAGCAGTACTTC. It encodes CASSQASEQYF.

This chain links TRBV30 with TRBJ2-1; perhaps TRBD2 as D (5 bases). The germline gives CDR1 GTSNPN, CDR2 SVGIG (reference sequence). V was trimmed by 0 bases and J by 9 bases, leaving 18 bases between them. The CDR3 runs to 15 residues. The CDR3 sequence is CAWSVTTNAPIEQFF. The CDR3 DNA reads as TGTGCCTGGAGTGTTACGACTAACGCGCCGATTGAGCAGTTCTTC.

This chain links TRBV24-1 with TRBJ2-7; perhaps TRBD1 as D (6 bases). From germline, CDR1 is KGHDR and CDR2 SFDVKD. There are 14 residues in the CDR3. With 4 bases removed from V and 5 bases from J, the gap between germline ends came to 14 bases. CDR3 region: CATSDPRTVNEQYF. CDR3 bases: TGTGCCACCAGTGACCCCCGGACAGTAAACGAGCAGTACTTC.

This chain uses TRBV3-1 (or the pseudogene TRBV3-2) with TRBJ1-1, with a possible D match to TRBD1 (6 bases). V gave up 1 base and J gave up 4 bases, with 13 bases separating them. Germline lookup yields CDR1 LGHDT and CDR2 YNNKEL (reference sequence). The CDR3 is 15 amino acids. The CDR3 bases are TGTGCCAGCAGCCAAGTGCGGGGGCTAGGCACTGAAGCTTTCTTT. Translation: CASSQVRGLGTEAFF.

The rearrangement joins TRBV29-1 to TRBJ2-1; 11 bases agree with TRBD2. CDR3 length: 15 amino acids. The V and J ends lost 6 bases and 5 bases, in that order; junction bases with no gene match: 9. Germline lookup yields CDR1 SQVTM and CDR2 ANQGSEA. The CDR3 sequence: CSVRETGLADNEQFF. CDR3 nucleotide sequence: TGCAGCGTACGAGAAACGGGACTAGCGGACAATGAGCAGTTCTTC.

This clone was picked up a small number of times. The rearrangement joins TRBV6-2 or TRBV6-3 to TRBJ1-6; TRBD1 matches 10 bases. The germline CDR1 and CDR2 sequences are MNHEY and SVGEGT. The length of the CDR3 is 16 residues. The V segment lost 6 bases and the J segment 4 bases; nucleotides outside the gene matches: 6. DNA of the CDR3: TGTGCCAGCAGCCTGGACAGGGGGAAATATAATTCACCCCTCCACTTT. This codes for CASSLDRGKYNSPLHF.

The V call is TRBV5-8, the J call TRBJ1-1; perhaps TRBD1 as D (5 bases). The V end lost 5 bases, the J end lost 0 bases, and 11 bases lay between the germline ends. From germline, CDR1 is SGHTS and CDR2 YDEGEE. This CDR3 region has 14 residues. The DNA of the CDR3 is TGTGCCAGCAGAGGGACTTCCATGAACACTGAAGCTTTCTTT. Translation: CASRGTSMNTEAFF.

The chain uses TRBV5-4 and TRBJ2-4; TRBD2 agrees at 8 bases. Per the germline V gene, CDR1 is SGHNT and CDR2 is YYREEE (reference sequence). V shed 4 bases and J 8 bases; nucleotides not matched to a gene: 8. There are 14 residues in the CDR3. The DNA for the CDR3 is TGTGCCAGCAGCAATAGAATTAGCGGGGACATTCAGTACTTC. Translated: CASSNRISGDIQYF.

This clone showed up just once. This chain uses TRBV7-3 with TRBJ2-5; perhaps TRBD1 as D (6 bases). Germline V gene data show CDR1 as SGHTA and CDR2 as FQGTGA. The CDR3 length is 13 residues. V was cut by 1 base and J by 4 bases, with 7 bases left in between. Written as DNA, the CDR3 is TGTGCCAGCAGCTTAATAGGGGGAGAGACCCAGTACTTC. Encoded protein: CASSLIGGETQYF.

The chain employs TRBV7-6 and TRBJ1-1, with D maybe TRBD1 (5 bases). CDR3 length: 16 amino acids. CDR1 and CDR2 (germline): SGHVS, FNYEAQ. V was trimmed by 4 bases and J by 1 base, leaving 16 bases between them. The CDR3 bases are TGTGCCAGCAGCTCTGGGGCAGTTTTAGGGAACACTGAAGCTTTCTTT. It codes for CASSSGAVLGNTEAFF.

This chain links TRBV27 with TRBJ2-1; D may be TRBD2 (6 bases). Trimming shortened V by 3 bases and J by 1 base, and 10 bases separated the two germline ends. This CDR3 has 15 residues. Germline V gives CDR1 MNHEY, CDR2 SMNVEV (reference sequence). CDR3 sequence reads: CASSLGGLSYNEQFF. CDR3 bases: TGTGCCAGCAGTTTGGGGGGTCTTTCCTACAATGAGCAGTTCTTC.

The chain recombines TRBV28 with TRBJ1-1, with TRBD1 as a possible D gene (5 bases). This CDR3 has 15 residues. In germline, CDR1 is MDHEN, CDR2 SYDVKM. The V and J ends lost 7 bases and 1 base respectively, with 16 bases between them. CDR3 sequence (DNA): TGTGCCAGCACTCTATTGGGCAGGGCGAACACTGAAGCTTTCTTT. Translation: CASTLLGRANTEAFF.

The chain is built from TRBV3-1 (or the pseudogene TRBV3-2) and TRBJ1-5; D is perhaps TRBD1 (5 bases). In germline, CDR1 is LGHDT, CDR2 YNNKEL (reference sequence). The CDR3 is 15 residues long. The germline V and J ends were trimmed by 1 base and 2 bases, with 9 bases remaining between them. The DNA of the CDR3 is TGTGCCAGCAGCCAAGGAGGAGGGGGCAATCAGCCCCAGCATTTT. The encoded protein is CASSQGGGGNQPQHF.

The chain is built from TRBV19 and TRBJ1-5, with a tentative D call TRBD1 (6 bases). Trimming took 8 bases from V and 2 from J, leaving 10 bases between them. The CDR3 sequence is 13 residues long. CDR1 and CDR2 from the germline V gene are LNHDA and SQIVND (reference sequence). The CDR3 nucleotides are TGTGCCAGTTCAAGACAGGGCAATCAGCCCCAGCATTTT. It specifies CASSRQGNQPQHF.

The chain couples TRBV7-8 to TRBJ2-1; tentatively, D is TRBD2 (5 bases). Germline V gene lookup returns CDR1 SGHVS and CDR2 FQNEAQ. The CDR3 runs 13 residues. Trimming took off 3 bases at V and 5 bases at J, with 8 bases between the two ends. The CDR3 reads CASSFPGNNEQFF. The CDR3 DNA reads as TGTGCCAGCAGCTTCCCGGGGAACAATGAGCAGTTCTTC. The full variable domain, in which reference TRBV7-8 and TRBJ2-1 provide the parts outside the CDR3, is GAGVSQSPRYKVAKRGQDVALRCDPISGHVSLFWYQQALGQGPEFLTYFQNEAQLDKSGLPSDRFFAERPEGSVSTLKIQRTQQEDSAVYLCASSFPGNNEQFFGPGTRLTVL.

Here the CDR3 DNA reads TGCGCCAGCAGCTTGGGGAGACAGGGGGTCGGGTACACAGATACGCAGTATTTT. It translates to CASSLGRQGVGYTDTQYF. V gene TRBV5-1 combines with J gene TRBJ2-3, with 9 bases fitting TRBD1. The CDR3 covers 18 residues. The V segment lost 0 bases and the J segment 2 bases; nucleotides outside the gene matches: 10. CDR1 and CDR2 from the germline V gene are SGHRS and YFSETQ.

The DNA of the CDR3 is TGCGCCAGCAGCTTGGCCAGGGGGCTCGGTGGCTACACCTTC. This encodes CASSLARGLGGYTF. The J gene is TRBJ1-2, the V gene TRBV5-1; TRBD1 agrees at 8 bases. Germline loops: CDR1 SGHRS, CDR2 YFSETQ. Unmatched junction bases numbered 5, after V lost 0 bases and J lost 7 bases. The CDR3 extends over 14 amino acids.